The 28 T cell receptor beta chains in this list originate from one sample, sequenced in a study of T cell repertoires in cytomegalovirus infection. TCRdb passed the reads through MiXCR, listing each CDR3 protein once. The sample records about 830,000 distinct CDR3 sequences, 30% to 35% being singletons. Their specific antigens are unknown. The starting material was cultured CD8+ T cells from PBMCs, obtained from culture after CMV antigen stimulation. These receptors all stem from a human donor in good health (CMV status not recorded). Some clones in this sample may be carry-over from other donors' samples.

This chain links TRBV19 with TRBJ2-2; 7 nucleotides line up with TRBD1. V was pared by 3 bases and J by 2 bases, with 6 bases of the junction left unmatched. CDR1 and CDR2 (germline): LNHDA, SQIVND (reference sequence). This CDR3 has 16 residues. The CDR3 reads CASSILDRANTGELFF. In nucleotides, the CDR3 is TGTGCCAGTAGTATTCTCGACAGGGCTAACACCGGGGAGCTGTTTTTT. Drawing the rest from reference TRBV19 and TRBJ2-2, the complete variable domain is DGGITQSPKYLFRKEGQNVTLSCEQNLNHDAMYWYRQDPGQGLRLIYYSQIVNDFQKGDIAEGYSVSREKKESFPLTVTSAQKNPTAFYLCASSILDRANTGELFFGEGSRLTVL.

The rearrangement joins TRBV20-1 to TRBJ1-1; no firm D call. From germline, CDR1 is DFQATT and CDR2 SNEGSKA (reference sequence). The V gene lost 0 bases and the J gene lost 3 bases, with 8 bases spanning the gap. The CDR3 is 13 amino acids. This chain's CDR3 is CSARDEAYTEAFF. The CDR3 nucleotides read TGCAGTGCTAGAGATGAGGCGTACACTGAAGCTTTCTTT.

The gene calls are TRBV9 and TRBJ2-1; 10 positions agree with TRBD1. The V segment lost 2 bases and the J segment 2 bases; nucleotides outside the gene matches: 4. Germline assignment: CDR1 SGDLS and CDR2 YYNGEE. The CDR3 runs 16 residues. The CDR3 DNA follows: TGTGCCAGCAGCGTCGCCGGGACAGGGGCCTACAATGAGCAGTTCTTC. Protein product: CASSVAGTGAYNEQFF. Drawing the rest from reference TRBV9 and TRBJ2-1, the complete variable domain is DSGVTQTPKHLITATGQRVTLRCSPRSGDLSVYWYQQSLDQGLQFLIQYYNGEERAKGNILERFSAQQFPDLHSELNLSSLELGDSALYFCASSVAGTGAYNEQFFGPGTRLTVL.

This clonotype showed up just a few times. The chain employs TRBV6-6 and TRBJ1-1; the match to TRBD1 covers 7 bases. Germline CDR1 and CDR2: MNHNY and SVGAGI (reference sequence). The V segment lost 7 bases and the J segment 3 bases; nucleotides outside the gene matches: 11. This CDR3 is built from 15 residues. CDR3 bases: TGTGCCAGCATCCTGGCAGGGGGGTCCCACACTGAAGCTTTCTTT. Amino acids: CASILAGGSHTEAFF.

The chain recombines TRBV7-9 with TRBJ2-7; 10 nucleotides agree with TRBD2. CDR1 is SEHNR, CDR2 FQNEAQ, per germline (reference sequence). The CDR3 length is 16 residues. J was trimmed by 4 bases and V by 5 bases; bases with no gene match: 11. The CDR3 nucleotides read TGTGCCAGCAGCCGATTCCAAGCGGGGGGGCCGTACGAGCAGTACTTC. It encodes CASSRFQAGGPYEQYF.

Note on this clonotype: A much larger clone differs from this one at a single base, so this may be a read error. This sequence joins TRBV7-9 and TRBJ2-3; D remains ambiguous. With 1 base removed from V and 7 bases from J, the gap between germline ends came to 3 bases. The CDR3 loop spans 11 amino acids. CDR1 and CDR2 (germline): SEHNR, FQNEAQ (reference sequence). CDR3 in DNA: TGTGCCAGCAGCTTAGAAAATACGCAGTATTTT. This gives the protein CASSLENTQYF. Combining the CDR3 with reference TRBV7-9 and TRBJ2-3 gives the whole variable domain DTGVSQNPRHKITKRGQNVTFRCDPISEHNRLYWYRQTLGQGPEFLTYFQNEAQLEKSRLLSDRFSAERPKGSFSTLEIQRTEQGDSAMYLCASSLENTQYFGPGTRLTVL.

The V call is TRBV5-5, the J call TRBJ2-1; weak D call: TRBD2 (5 bases). V lost 2 bases to trimming and J lost 0 bases, with 12 bases between them. The germline V gene encodes CDR1 SGHKS and CDR2 YYEKEE (reference sequence). The CDR3 consists of 16 residues. CDR3 region: CASSFPSGYSYNEQFF. The CDR3 DNA reads TGTGCCAGCAGCTTTCCTTCGGGATACTCCTACAATGAGCAGTTCTTC.

V is TRBV5-4 and J is TRBJ1-1; 12 positions match TRBD1. Germline V gene lookup returns CDR1 SGHNT and CDR2 YYREEE (reference sequence). This CDR3 is 16 amino acids long. Trimming removed 4 bases from V and 1 base from J; junction bases left unmatched: 5. The CDR3: CASSRDRGLANTEAFF. The CDR3 DNA is TGTGCCAGCAGCAGGGACAGGGGGCTCGCGAACACTGAAGCTTTCTTT.

The V call is TRBV20-1, the J call TRBJ1-4, with D perhaps matching TRBD1 (6 bases). Germline V gene lookup returns CDR1 DFQATT and CDR2 SNEGSKA (reference sequence). V gave up 2 bases and J gave up 4 bases, with 14 bases separating them. This CDR3 is 15 amino acids long. This chain's CDR3 is CSARTYRARNEKLFF. The DNA of the CDR3 is TGCAGTGCTAGAACCTACAGGGCCCGTAATGAAAAACTGTTTTTT.

The rearrangement links TRBV6-1 to TRBJ1-1; D not certain. V lost 1 base and J 5 bases, leaving 14 bases between the germline ends. Germline lookup yields CDR1 MNHNS and CDR2 SASEGT. CDR3 length: 15 residues. CDR3 loop: CASSEEAWGGTEAFF. The CDR3 DNA reads TGTGCCAGCAGTGAAGAGGCTTGGGGTGGGACTGAAGCTTTCTTT.

The sample holds many counts of this clonotype. The V gene is TRBV12-3 or TRBV12-4, the J gene TRBJ1-1, with D hard to call. This CDR3 spans 15 amino acids. The V end was cut by 5 bases, the J end by 0 bases, with 13 bases between. Here the CDR3 DNA reads TGTGCCAGCAGTGCTGGTGGCAGCTTGAACACTGAAGCTTTCTTT. As protein: CASSAGGSLNTEAFF.

The chain is built from TRBV20-1 and TRBJ2-3; 9 nucleotides align to TRBD2. In germline, CDR1 is DFQATT, CDR2 SNEGSKA (reference sequence). The CDR3 has 16 residues. V lost 0 bases, J lost 4 bases, and 8 bases stayed unmatched. CDR3 region: CSARDDAGGPPDTQYF. CDR3 sequence (DNA): TGCAGTGCTAGAGATGACGCGGGGGGGCCGCCAGATACGCAGTATTTT.

The sample holds many counts of this clonotype. V gene TRBV5-4 combines with J gene TRBJ2-2; 7 bases agree with TRBD1. Per germline, CDR1 SGHNT and CDR2 YYREEE (reference sequence). The CDR3 is made up of 15 amino acids. Trimming took 4 bases from V and 5 from J; bases not matched to a gene: 8. The CDR3 coding sequence is TGTGCCAGCAGCGAAGAGGGGGCTGGAACCGGGGAGCTGTTTTTT. Translated, it gives CASSEEGAGTGELFF.

The J gene is TRBJ2-1, the V gene TRBV6-6, with 8 bases fitting TRBD2. This CDR3 has 14 amino acids. Per the germline V gene, CDR1 is MNHNY and CDR2 is SVGAGI (reference sequence). The J segment lost 13 bases and the V segment lost 5 bases, leaving 13 bases of the junction unmatched. The CDR3 region has the DNA TGTGCCAGCAGTCGCGGGGGGTCCTACAATGGACAGTTCTTC. As protein: CASSRGGSYNGQFF.

This clonotype turned up a few times. This sequence joins TRBV6-5 and TRBJ1-2; no definite D call. The V gene's germline CDR1 is MNHEY and CDR2 SVGAGI. The CDR3 is made up of 15 amino acids. V was trimmed by 3 bases and J by 4 bases, leaving 15 bases between them. The CDR3 reads CASSYTDNPFYGYTF. As DNA, the CDR3 is TGTGCCAGCAGTTATACAGACAATCCATTCTATGGCTACACCTTC.

This sequence joins TRBV2 and TRBJ2-3, with D tentatively TRBD1 (7 bases). There are 16 residues in the CDR3. V lost 8 bases, J lost 4 bases, and 22 bases lay in between. CDR1 is SNHLY, CDR2 FYNNEI, per germline. This chain's CDR3 is CASVSLRGRDADTQYF. The CDR3, as DNA: TGTGCCAGCGTTTCCCTGAGGGGGCGGGACGCAGATACGCAGTATTTT.

The DNA for the CDR3 is TGTGCCAGCAGCTTAGGGATCACGGGGGGCGATGAGCAGTTCTTC. Translated: CASSLGITGGDEQFF. The rearrangement joins TRBV7-4 to TRBJ2-1, with D perhaps TRBD2 (7 bases). In germline, CDR1 is SGHVT, CDR2 SQSDAQ. The CDR3 has 15 amino acids. Trimming pared 1 base from V and 8 bases from J, leaving 15 bases between.

This clonotype was counted at least ten times. The gene calls are TRBV7-6 and TRBJ1-1; D is unclear. The CDR3 has 13 residues. Looked up from germline, CDR1 is SGHVS and CDR2 is FNYEAQ. V lost 4 bases and J 1 base, leaving 7 bases between the germline ends. CDR3 nucleotide sequence: TGTGCCAGCAGCTCAACAGAGAACACTGAAGCTTTCTTT. Its protein is CASSSTENTEAFF.

This clonotype was detected only a few times. The chain uses TRBV5-6 and TRBJ1-4; no definite D call. The CDR3 sequence is 13 residues long. The germline gives CDR1 SGHDT, CDR2 YYEEEE. V lost 3 bases and J lost 12, with 15 bases in between. For the CDR3, the DNA is TGTGCCAGCAGCTCGGGAGGAGGATTTGAACTGTTTTTT. Translating it yields CASSSGGGFELFF. The full variable domain, in which reference TRBV5-6 and TRBJ1-4 provide the parts outside the CDR3, is DAGVTQSPTHLIKTRGQQVTLRCSPKSGHDTVSWYQQALGQGPQFIFQYYEEEERQRGNFPDRFSGHQFPNYSSELNVNALLLGDSALYLCASSSGGGFELFFGSGTQLSVL.

This clonotype has more than one count but fewer than ten. The chain has TRBV7-9 and TRBJ2-1, with no clear D. This CDR3 is built from 13 residues. V lost 0 bases and J lost 8, with 8 bases in between. The germline CDR1 and CDR2 sequences are SEHNR and FQNEAQ (reference sequence). The CDR3 loop reads CASSLALWDEQFF. The CDR3 DNA follows: TGTGCCAGCAGCTTAGCCTTATGGGATGAGCAGTTCTTC.

This clonotype was recorded many times. The rearrangement links TRBV11-3 to TRBJ2-2; no clear D gene. CDR1 and CDR2 (germline): SGHNT, YENEEA. With 2 bases removed from V and 7 bases from J, the gap between germline ends came to 11 bases. The CDR3 sequence is 14 residues long. This CDR3 is CASSLNWPSGELFF. The DNA for the CDR3 is TGTGCCAGCAGCTTAAATTGGCCGAGCGGGGAGCTGTTTTTT.

V gene TRBV27 combines with J gene TRBJ2-1, with D uncertain. The CDR3 is 11 residues long. V gave up 6 bases and J gave up 8 bases, with 8 bases separating them. The germline V gene has CDR1 MNHEY and CDR2 SMNVEV (reference sequence). The CDR3: CASSTLYEQFF. Here the CDR3 DNA reads TGTGCCAGCAGCACCCTATATGAGCAGTTCTTC.

In its sample, this clonotype was seen a few times. The V gene is TRBV12-3 or TRBV12-4, the J gene TRBJ2-3, with D possibly TRBD2 on 6 matching bases. The V and J ends lost 4 bases and 13 bases respectively, with 9 bases between them. The CDR3 spans 10 residues. In DNA form, the CDR3 reads TGTGCCAGCAGTTCGGGAGCTAAGTATTTT. This gives the protein CASSSGAKYF.

This clonotype was seen many times. This rearrangement joins TRBV7-2 to TRBJ2-3, with D possibly being TRBD2 (7 bases). Trimming removed 1 base from V and 0 bases from J, with 11 bases in between. The CDR3 extends over 16 amino acids. From germline, CDR1 is SGHTA and CDR2 FQGNSA. The CDR3 nucleotides read TGTGCCAGCAGCTTAGAGGCGGGGGCTAGCACAGATACGCAGTATTTT. As protein: CASSLEAGASTDTQYF.

This clonotype was counted between two and nine times. This chain links TRBV5-4 with TRBJ1-1; D remains unclear. Germline V gene sequence: CDR1 SGHNT, CDR2 YYREEE (reference sequence). The CDR3 has 14 residues. V lost 6 bases, J lost 3 bases, and 15 bases lay in between. In nucleotides, the CDR3 is TGTGCCAGCACCTCGGGCATTTTGGACACTGAAGCTTTCTTT. It is translated as CASTSGILDTEAFF. The full variable domain, its missing parts supplied by reference TRBV5-4 and TRBJ1-1, is ETGVTQSPTHLIKTRGQQVTLRCSSQSGHNTVSWYQQALGQGPQFIFQYYREEENGRGNFPPRFSGLQFPNYSSELNVNALELDDSALYLCASTSGILDTEAFFGQGTRLTVV.

V gene TRBV7-2 combines with J gene TRBJ1-6, with D unresolved. Per the germline V gene, CDR1 is SGHTA and CDR2 is FQGNSA. This CDR3 contains 15 residues. V lost 5 bases, J lost 4 bases, and 12 bases lay in between. The CDR3 sequence is CASSPWELYNSPLHF. CDR3 sequence (DNA): TGTGCCAGCAGCCCCTGGGAGTTATATAATTCACCCCTCCACTTT.

The chain has TRBV4-3 and TRBJ2-2; D is ambiguous. The V gene's germline CDR1 is LGHNA and CDR2 YSLEER. The ends were cut back, 3 bases at V and 9 bases at J, with 20 bases in the middle. The CDR3 covers 16 residues. CDR3 protein: CASSQDASAGSRELFF. CDR3 in DNA: TGCGCCAGCAGCCAGGACGCGAGCGCCGGTAGTCGGGAGCTGTTTTTT.

This clonotype was observed a handful of times. The chain recombines TRBV7-9 with TRBJ1-1; 7 bases align to TRBD1. Germline V gene data show CDR1 as SEHNR and CDR2 as FQNEAQ (reference sequence). Germline trimming cut 4 bases from V and 5 bases from J; bases unmatched to any gene: 7. The CDR3 is 14 residues long. As DNA, the CDR3 is TGTGCCAGCAGCTCTTTGACAGGGCCGACTGAAGCTTTCTTT. This encodes CASSSLTGPTEAFF.